Sequencing of this T cell receptor (beta chain) was carried out in a study of blood T cell repertoires in COVID-19. The table came from immunoSEQ multiplex PCR; TCRdb's copy has only in-frame clones and leaves some out. Here the sample spans approximately 170,000 clones, under 85% being singletons. This CDR3 is 16 amino acids long. The germline V gene encodes CDR1 MRHNA and CDR2 SNTAGT. The V and J ends lost 2 bases and 0 bases respectively, with 12 bases between them. The sequence derives from a man in his fifties who had recovered from COVID-19. The chain couples TRBV6-4 to TRBJ2-3; weak D call: TRBD2 (6 bases). Sequencing input: PBMCs or T cells enriched from blood (not recorded which). The DNA of the CDR3 is TGTGCCAGCAGTGACGCGCGGGGACTTAGCACAGATACGCAGTATTTT. Amino acid sequence: CASSDARGLSTDTQYF.